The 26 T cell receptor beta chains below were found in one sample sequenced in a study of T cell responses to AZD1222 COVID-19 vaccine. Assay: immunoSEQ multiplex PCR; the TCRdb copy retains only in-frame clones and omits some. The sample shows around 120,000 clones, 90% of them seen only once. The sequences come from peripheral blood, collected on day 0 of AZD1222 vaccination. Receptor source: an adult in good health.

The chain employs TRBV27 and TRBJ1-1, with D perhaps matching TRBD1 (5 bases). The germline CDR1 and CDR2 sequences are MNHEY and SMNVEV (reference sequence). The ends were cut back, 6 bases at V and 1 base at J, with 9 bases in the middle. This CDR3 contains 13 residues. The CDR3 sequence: CASRWDGNTEAFF. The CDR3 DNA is TGTGCCAGCAGATGGGACGGGAACACTGAAGCTTTCTTT.

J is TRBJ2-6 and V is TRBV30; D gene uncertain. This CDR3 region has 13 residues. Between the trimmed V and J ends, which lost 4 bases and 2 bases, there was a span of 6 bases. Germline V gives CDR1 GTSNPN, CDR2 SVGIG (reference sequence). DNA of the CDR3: TGTGCCTGGATGGTACCTGGGGCCAACGTCCTGACTTTC. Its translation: CAWMVPGANVLTF.

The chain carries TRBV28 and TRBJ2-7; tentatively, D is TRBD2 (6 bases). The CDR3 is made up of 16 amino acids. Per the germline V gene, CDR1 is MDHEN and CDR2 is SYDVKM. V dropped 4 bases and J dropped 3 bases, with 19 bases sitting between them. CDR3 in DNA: TGTGCCAGCAGTTACCCCCTGCAGTCCGGGGGCTACGAGCAGTACTTC. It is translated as CASSYPLQSGGYEQYF.

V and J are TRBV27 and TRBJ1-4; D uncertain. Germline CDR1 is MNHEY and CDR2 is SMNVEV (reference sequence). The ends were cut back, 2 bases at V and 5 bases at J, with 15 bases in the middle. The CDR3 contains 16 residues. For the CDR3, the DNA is TGTGCCAGCAGTTTAGTAGGTTCGGTATTGAATGAAAAACTGTTTTTT. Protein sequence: CASSLVGSVLNEKLFF.

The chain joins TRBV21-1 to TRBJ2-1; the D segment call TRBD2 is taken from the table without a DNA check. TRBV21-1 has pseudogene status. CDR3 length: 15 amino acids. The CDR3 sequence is CASSKVRGSYNEQFF. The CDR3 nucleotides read TGTGCCAGCAGCAAAGTTAGAGGTTCCTACAATGAGCAGTTCTTC.

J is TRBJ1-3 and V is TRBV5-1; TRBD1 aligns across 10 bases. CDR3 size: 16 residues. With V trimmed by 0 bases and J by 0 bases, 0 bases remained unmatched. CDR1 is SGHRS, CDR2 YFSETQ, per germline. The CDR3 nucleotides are TGCGCCAGCAGCTTGGGGACAGGGGGCTCTGGAAACACCATATATTTT. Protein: CASSLGTGGSGNTIYF.

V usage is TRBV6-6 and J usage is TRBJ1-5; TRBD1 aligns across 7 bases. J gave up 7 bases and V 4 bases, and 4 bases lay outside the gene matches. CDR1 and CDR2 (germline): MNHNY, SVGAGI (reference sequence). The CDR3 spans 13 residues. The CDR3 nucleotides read TGTGCCAGCAGTTCCACAGGGGACCAGCCCCAGCATTTT. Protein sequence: CASSSTGDQPQHF.

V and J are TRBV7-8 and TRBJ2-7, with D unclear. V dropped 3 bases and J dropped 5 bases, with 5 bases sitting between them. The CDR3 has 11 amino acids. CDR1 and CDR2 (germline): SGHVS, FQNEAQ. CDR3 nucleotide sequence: TGTGCCAGCAGCTTCAATCACGAGCAGTACTTC. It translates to CASSFNHEQYF.

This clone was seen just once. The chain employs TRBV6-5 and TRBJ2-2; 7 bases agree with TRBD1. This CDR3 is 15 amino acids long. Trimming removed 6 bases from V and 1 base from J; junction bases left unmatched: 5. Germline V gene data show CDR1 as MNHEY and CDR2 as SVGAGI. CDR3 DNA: TGTGCCAGCAGGGACAGGCTGGGGAACACCGGGGAGCTGTTTTTT. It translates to CASRDRLGNTGELFF.

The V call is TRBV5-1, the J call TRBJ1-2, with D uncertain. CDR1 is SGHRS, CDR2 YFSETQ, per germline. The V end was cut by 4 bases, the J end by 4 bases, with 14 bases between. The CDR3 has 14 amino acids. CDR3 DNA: TGCGCCAGCAGCCAGCGGCCCGATAGCTATGGCTACACCTTC. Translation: CASSQRPDSYGYTF.

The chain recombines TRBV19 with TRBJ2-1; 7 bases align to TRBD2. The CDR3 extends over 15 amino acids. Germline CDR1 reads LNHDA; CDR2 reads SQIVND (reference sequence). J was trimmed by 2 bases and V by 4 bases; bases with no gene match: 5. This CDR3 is CASSSAGVPYNEQFF. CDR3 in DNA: TGTGCCAGTAGTAGCGCGGGAGTACCCTACAATGAGCAGTTCTTC.

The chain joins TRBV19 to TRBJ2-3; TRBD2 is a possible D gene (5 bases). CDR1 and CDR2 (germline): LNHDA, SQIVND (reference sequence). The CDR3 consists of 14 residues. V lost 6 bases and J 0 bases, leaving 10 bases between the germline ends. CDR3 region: CASRSGYSTDTQYF. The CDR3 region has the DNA TGTGCCAGTAGAAGCGGTTATAGCACAGATACGCAGTATTTT.

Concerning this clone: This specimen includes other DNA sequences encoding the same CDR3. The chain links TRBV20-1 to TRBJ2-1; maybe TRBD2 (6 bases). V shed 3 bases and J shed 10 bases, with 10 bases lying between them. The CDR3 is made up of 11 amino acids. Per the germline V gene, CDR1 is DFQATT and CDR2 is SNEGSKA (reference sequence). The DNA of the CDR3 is TGCAGTGCTAGGGCGGGGCGCGAGCAGTTCTTC. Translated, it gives CSARAGREQFF.

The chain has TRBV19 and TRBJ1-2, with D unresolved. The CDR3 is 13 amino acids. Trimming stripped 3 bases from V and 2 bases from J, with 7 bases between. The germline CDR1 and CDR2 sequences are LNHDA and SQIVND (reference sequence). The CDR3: CASSIGLNYGYTF. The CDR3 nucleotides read TGTGCCAGTAGTATTGGGCTGAACTATGGCTACACCTTC.

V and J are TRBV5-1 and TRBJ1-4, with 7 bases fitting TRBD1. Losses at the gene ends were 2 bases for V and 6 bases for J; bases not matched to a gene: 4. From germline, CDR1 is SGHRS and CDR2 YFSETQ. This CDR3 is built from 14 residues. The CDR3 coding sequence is TGCGCCAGCAGCTTAGACAGGGTTCATGAAAAACTGTTTTTT. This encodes CASSLDRVHEKLFF.

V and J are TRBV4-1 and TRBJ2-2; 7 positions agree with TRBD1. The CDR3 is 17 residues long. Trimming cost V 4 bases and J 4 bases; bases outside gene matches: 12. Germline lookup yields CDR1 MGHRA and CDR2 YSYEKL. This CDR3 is CASSPRTTGLVTGELFF. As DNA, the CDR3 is TGCGCCAGCAGCCCGCGGACGACAGGGCTTGTCACCGGGGAGCTGTTTTTT.

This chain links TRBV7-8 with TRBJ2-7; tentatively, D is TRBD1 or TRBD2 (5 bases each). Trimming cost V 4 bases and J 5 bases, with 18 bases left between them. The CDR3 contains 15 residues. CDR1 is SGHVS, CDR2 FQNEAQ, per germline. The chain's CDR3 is CASSYRSGARDEQYF. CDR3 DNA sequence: TGTGCCAGCAGCTACCGTTCCGGGGCGAGGGACGAGCAGTACTTC.

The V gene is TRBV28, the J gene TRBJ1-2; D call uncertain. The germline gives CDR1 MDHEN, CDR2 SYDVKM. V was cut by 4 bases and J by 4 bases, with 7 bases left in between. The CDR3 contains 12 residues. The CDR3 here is CASSSGPYGYTF. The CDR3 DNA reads TGTGCCAGCAGTTCCGGGCCCTATGGCTACACCTTC.

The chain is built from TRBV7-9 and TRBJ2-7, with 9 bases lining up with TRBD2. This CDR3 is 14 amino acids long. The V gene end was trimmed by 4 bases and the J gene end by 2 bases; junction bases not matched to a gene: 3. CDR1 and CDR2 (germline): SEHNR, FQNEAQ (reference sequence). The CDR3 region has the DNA TGTGCCAGCAGCTCCGGGACTAGCACCTACGAGCAGTACTTC. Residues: CASSSGTSTYEQYF.

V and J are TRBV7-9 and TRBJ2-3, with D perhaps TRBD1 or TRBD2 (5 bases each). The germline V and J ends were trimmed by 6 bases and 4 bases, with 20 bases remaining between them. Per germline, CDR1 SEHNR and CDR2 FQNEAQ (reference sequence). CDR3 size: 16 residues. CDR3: CASRASGTAESDTQYF. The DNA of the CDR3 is TGTGCCAGCAGGGCCTCAGGGACCGCGGAGTCAGATACGCAGTATTTT.

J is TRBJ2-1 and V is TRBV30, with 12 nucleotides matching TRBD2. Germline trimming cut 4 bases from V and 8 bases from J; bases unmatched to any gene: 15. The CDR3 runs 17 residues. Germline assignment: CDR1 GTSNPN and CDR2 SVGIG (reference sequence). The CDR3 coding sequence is TGTGCCTGGATCAGGACCGGGGCTAGCGGGAGGGAGGATGAGCAGTTCTTC. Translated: CAWIRTGASGREDEQFF.

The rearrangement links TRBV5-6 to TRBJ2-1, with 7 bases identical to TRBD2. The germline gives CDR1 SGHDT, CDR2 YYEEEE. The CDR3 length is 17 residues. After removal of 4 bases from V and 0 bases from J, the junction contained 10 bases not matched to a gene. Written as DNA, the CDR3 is TGTGCCAGCAGCAGGATGAACGGGAGGAGCTCCTACAATGAGCAGTTCTTC. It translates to CASSRMNGRSSYNEQFF.

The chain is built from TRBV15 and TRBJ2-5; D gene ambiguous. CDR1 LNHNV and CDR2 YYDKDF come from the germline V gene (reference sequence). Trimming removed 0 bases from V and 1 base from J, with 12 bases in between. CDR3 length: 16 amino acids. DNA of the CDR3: TGTGCCACCAGCAGAGATAGAGGCGGCTTCCAAGAGACCCAGTACTTC. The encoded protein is CATSRDRGGFQETQYF. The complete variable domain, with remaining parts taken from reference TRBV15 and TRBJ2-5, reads DAMVIQNPRYQVTQFGKPVTLSCSQTLNHNVMYWYQQKSSQAPKLLFHYYDKDFNNEADTPDNFQSRRPNTSFCFLDIRSPGLGDTAMYLCATSRDRGGFQETQYFGPGTRLLVL.

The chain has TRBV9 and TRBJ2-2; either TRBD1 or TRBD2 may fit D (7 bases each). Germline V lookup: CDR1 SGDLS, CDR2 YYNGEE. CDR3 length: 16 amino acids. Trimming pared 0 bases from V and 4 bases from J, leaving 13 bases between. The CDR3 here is CASSVDTGEGTGELFF. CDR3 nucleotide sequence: TGTGCCAGCAGCGTAGATACAGGGGAGGGCACCGGGGAGCTGTTTTTT.

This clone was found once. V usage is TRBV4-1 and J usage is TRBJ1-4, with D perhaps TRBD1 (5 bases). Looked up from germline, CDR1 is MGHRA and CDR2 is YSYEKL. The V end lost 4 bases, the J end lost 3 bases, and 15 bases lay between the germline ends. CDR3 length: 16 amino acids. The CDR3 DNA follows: TGCGCCAGCAGCCGGGGATCCGGGACGGCTAATGAAAAACTGTTTTTT. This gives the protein CASSRGSGTANEKLFF.

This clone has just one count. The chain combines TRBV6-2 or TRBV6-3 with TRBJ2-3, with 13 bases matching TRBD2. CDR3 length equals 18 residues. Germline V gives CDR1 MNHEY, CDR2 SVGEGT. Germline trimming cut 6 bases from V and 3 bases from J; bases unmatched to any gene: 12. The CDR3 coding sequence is TGTGCCAGCAGCCCCACTAGCGGGAGGGCAGGATGGACAGATACGCAGTATTTT. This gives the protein CASSPTSGRAGWTDTQYF.